The present T cell receptor (beta chain) was sequenced within a study of T cells after yellow fever vaccination. Notes on the study in general: Post-booster reappearance was seen for most primary-vaccination clones (roughly 96% CD4, about 88% CD8). Some clonotypes were seen in both the CD4 and the CD8 compartments. These made up a small share and likely arose from convergent recombination. Abundant contaminating clonotypes from the bulk population could appear in FACS-sorted repertoires. Weaker, the secondary response peaked sooner, at day 5 versus 15.

Details on this clonotype: The antigen remains undetermined.

Germline values: CDR1 DFQATT, CDR2 SNEGSKA (reference sequence). The CDR3 loop spans 11 amino acids. V dropped 6 bases and J dropped 4 bases, with 6 bases sitting between them. TCRdb called the 5' RACE reads again in MiXCR, with one record for every CDR3 protein. Here the sample spans approximately 450,000 distinct CDR3 sequences, 18% being singletons. The sequences come from PBMCs, collected before the yellow fever booster vaccination. This clonotype was sampled from a man aged 18 to 29 who received the YFV17D yellow fever vaccine. The rearrangement links TRBV20-1 to TRBJ2-2; no clear D. In nucleotides, the CDR3 is TGCAGTGCGGCCGGCACCGGGGAGCTGTTTTTT. Its translation is CSAAGTGELFF.